What follows describes a single T cell receptor beta chain. Its antigen is not identified. One base away lies a much larger clone, so this may be a sequencing read error. These data are taken from a study of T cells in Graves' hyperthyroidism and ophthalmopathy. General observations from the study: Ophthalmopathy was distinguished from stable hyperthyroidism by 13 V-J signatures. The model foresaw ophthalmopathy a median 6.5 months prior to onset.

V was clipped by 11 bases and J by 5 bases, with 15 bases between them. CDR3 length: 12 residues. Germline assignment: CDR1 MNHNS and CDR2 SASEGT. Graves' hyperthyroidism was deemed stable given no ophthalmopathy progression within 18 months. It was RNA transcripts that yielded the amplified TCR beta CDR3 regions. Primed by the HTBI set, a first-round RT-PCR was run on the TCR CDR3. TCRdb fed the multiplex PCR reads into MiXCR, producing one record per CDR3 protein. The table records under 400,000 distinct CDR3 sequences, around 13% of them present only once. The genes are TRBV6-1 and TRBJ2-5; D perhaps matches TRBD2 (5 bases). The origin of this receptor is an older woman with Graves' hyperthyroidism. The sample taken for sequencing was blood. CDR3 bases: TGTGCCGTCAGCGGCGCACATGAGACCCAGTACTTC. This gives the protein CAVSGAHETQYF.